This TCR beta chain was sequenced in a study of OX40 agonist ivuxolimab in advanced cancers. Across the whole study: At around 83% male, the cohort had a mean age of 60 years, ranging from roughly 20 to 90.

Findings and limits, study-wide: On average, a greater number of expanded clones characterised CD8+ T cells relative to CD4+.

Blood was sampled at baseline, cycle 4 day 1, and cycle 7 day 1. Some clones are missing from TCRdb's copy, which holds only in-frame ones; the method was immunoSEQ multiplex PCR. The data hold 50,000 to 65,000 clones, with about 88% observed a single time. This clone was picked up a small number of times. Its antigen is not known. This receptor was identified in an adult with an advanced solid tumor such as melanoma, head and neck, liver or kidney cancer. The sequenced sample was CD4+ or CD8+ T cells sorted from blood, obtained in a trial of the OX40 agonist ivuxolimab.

This chain's CDR3 is CASMIAAGASRKLFF. CDR3 coding DNA: TGTGCCAGCATGATCGCTGCGGGGGCGAGCCGAAAACTGTTTTTT. V usage is TRBV6-1 and J usage is TRBJ1-4; TRBD1 is a possible D gene (6 bases). CDR1 MNHNS and CDR2 SASEGT come from the germline V gene. V was clipped by 7 bases and J by 10 bases, with 22 bases between them. This CDR3 region has 15 residues.